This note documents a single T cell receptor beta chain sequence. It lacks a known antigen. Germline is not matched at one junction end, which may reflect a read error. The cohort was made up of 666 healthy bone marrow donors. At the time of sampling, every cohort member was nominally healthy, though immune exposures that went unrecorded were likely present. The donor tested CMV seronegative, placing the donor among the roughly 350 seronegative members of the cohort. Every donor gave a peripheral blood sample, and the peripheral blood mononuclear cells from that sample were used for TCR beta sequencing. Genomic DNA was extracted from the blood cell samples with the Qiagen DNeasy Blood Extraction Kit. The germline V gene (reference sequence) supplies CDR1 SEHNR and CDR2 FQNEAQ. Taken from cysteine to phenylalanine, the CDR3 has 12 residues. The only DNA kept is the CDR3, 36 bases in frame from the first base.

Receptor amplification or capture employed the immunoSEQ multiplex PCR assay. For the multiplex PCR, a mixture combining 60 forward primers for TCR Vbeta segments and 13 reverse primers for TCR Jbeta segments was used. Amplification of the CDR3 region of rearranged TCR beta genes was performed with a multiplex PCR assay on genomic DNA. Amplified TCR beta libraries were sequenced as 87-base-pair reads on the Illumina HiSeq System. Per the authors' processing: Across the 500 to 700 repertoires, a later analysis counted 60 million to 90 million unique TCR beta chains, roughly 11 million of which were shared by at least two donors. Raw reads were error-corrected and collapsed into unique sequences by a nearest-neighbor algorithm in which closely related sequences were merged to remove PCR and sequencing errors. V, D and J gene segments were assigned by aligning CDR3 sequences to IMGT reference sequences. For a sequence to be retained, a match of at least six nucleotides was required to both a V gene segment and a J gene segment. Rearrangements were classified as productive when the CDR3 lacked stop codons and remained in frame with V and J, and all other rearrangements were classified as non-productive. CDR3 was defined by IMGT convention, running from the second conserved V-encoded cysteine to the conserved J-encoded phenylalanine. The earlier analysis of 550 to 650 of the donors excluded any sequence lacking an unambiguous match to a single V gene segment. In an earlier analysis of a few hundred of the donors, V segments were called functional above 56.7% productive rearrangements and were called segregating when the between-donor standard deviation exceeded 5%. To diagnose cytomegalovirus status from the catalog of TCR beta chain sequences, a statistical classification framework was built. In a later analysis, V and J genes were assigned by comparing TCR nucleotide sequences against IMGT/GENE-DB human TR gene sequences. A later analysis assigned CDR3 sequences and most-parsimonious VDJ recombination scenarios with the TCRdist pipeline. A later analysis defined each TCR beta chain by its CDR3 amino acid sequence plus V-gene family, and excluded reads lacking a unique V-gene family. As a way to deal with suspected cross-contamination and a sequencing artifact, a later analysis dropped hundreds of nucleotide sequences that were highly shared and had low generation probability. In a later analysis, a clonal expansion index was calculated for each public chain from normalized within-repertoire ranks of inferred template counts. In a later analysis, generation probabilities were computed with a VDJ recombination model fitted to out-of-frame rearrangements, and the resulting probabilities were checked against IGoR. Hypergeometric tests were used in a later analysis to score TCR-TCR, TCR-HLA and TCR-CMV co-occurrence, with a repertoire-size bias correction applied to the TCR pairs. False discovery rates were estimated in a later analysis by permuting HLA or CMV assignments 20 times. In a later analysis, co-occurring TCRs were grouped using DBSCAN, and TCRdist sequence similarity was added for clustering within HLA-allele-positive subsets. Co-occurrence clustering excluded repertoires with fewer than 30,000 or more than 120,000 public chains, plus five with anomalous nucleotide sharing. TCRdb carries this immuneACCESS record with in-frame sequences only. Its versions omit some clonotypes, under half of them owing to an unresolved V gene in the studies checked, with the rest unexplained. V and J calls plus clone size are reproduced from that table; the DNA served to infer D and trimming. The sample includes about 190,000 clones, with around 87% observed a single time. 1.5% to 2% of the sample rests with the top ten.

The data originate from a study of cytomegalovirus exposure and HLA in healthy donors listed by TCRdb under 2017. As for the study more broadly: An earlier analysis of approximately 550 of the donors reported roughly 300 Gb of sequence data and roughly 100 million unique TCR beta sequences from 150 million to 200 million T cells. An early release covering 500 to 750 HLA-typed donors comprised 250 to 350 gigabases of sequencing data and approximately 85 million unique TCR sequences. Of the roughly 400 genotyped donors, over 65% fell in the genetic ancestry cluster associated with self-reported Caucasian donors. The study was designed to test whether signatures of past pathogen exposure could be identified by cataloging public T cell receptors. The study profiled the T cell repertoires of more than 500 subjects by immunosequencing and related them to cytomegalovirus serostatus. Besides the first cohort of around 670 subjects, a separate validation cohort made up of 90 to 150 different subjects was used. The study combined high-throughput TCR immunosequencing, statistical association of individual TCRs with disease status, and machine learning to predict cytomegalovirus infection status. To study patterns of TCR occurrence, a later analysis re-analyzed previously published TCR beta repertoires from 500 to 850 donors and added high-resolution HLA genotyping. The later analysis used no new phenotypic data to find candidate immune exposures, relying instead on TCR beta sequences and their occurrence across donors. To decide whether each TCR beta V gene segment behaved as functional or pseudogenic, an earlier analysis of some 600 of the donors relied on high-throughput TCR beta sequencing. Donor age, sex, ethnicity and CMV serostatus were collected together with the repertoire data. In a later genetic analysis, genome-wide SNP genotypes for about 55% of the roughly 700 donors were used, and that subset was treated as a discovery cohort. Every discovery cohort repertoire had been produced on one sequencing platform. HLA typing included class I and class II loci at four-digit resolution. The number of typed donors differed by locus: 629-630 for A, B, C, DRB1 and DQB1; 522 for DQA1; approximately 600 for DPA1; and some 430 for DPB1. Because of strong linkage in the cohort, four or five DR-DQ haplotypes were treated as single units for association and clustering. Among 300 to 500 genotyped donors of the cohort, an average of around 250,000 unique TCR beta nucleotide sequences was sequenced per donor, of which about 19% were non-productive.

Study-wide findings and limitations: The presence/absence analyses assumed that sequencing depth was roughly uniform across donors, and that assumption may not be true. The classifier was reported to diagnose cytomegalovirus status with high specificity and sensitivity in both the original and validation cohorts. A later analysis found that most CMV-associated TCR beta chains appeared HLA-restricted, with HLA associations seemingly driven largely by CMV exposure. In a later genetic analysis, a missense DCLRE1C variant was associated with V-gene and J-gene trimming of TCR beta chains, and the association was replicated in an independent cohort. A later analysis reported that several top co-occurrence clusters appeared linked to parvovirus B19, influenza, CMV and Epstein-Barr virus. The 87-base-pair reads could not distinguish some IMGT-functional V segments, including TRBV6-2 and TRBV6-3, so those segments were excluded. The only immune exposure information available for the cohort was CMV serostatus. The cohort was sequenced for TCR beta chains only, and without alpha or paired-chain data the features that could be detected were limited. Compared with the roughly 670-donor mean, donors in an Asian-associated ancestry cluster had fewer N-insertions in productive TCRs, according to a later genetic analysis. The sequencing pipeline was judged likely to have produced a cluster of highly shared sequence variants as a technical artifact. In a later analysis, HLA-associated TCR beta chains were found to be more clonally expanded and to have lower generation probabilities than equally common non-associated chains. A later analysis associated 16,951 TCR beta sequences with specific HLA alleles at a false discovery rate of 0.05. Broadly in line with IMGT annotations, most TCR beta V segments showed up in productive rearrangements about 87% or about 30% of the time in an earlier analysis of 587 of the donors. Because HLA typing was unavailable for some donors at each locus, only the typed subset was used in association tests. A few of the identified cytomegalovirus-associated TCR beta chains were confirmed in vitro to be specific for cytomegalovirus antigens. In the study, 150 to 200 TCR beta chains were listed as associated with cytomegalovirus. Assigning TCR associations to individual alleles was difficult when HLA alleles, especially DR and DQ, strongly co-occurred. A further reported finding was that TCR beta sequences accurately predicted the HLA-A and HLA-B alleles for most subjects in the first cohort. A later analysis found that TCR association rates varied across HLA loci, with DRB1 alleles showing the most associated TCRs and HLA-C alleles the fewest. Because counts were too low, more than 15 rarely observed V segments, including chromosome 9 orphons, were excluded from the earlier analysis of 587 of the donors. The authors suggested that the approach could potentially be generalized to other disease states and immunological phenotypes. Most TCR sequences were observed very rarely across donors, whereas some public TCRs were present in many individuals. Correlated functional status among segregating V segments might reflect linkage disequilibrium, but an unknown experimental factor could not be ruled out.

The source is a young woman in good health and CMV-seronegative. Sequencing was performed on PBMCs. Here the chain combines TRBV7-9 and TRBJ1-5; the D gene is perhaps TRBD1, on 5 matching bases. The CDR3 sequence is CSSSSGRQPQHF. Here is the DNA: TGTTCCAGCAGTTCAGGGAGGCAGCCCCAGCATTTT. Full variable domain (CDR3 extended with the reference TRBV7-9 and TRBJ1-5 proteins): DTGVSQNPRHKITKRGQNVTFRCDPISEHNRLYWYRQTLGQGPEFLTYFQNEAQLEKSRLLSDRFSAERPKGSFSTLEIQRTEQGDSAMYLCSSSSGRQPQHFGDGTRLSIL.